Presented here are 25 T cell receptor beta chains from one specimen sequenced in a study of T cells in Graves' hyperthyroidism and ophthalmopathy. Amplification of TCR beta CDR3 regions was performed using RNA transcripts as template. An initial round of RT-PCR targeting the TCR CDR3 relied on the HTBI primer set. TCRdb independently ran MiXCR on the multiplex PCR reads; one entry per CDR3 protein. The sample lists some 490,000 distinct CDR3 sequences; more than 15% were seen once. The sequenced material came from blood. Every receptor here comes from a woman under 40 with Graves' ophthalmopathy.

The chain is built from TRBV24-1 and TRBJ2-1; either TRBD1 or TRBD2 may fit D (5 bases each). CDR1 is KGHDR and CDR2 is SFDVKD in the germline V gene. This CDR3 spans 16 amino acids. Trimming removed 2 bases from V and 0 bases from J, with 10 bases in between. As DNA, the CDR3 is TGTGCCACCAGTGATTCTTGGGGGAGCTCCTACAATGAGCAGTTCTTC. As protein: CATSDSWGSSYNEQFF.

This clonotype was seen more than once but under ten times. The chain recombines TRBV3-1 with TRBJ1-2; D is uncertain. The V and J ends lost 3 bases and 6 bases respectively, with 20 bases between them. The CDR3 spans 16 residues. The germline V gene encodes CDR1 LGHDT and CDR2 YNNKEL (reference sequence). The CDR3 protein is CASSHLPTSGRHGYTF. CDR3 nucleotides: TGTGCCAGCAGCCACCTACCTACCTCGGGTCGGCATGGCTACACCTTC.

The rearrangement links TRBV14 to TRBJ2-7; D tentatively reads TRBD1 or TRBD2 (5 bases each). The CDR3 length is 13 residues. V shed 3 bases and J shed 4 bases, with 10 bases lying between them. CDR1 and CDR2 from the germline V gene are SGHDN and FVKESK. The CDR3 sequence is CASSQWGPYEQYF. The CDR3 region has the DNA TGTGCCAGCAGCCAGTGGGGACCATACGAGCAGTACTTC.

This clonotype was detected a few times. The chain employs TRBV29-1 and TRBJ1-1; no clear D gene. CDR3 length equals 13 residues. Germline V CDR1 and CDR2: SQVTM, ANQGSEA. V was shortened by 5 bases and J by 4 bases, with 14 bases between the two germline ends. Here the CDR3 DNA reads TGCAGCGTTAATGCAGCGGTAAGCACTGAAGCTTTCTTT. Its protein product is CSVNAAVSTEAFF.

Remarks on this clonotype: A much larger clone lies a single base off, so this may be a read error. Lacking the conserved final phenylalanine or tryptophan, this CDR3 likely reflects a read error. The genes are TRBV7-2 and TRBJ2-7; D call uncertain. The CDR3 is made up of 12 amino acids. Germline CDR1 is SGHTA and CDR2 is FQGNSA. V lost 1 base to trimming and J lost 6 bases, with 7 bases between them. The CDR3 spells CASSLVGFEQYL. For the CDR3, the DNA is TGTGCCAGCAGCTTAGTTGGGTTCGAGCAGTACCTC.

The chain combines TRBV2 with TRBJ1-2; D not resolved. The CDR3 has 15 amino acids. Germline lookup yields CDR1 SNHLY and CDR2 FYNNEI. Between the trimmed V and J ends, which lost 7 bases and 4 bases, there was a span of 19 bases. This CDR3 reads CASKEHPQLSYGYTF. Written as DNA, the CDR3 is TGTGCCAGCAAAGAACACCCGCAGTTGAGCTATGGCTACACCTTC.

This clonotype has at least ten counts. This rearrangement joins TRBV5-5 to TRBJ2-1; the D gene is possibly TRBD1 (5 bases). Trimming removed 0 bases from V and 5 bases from J, with 9 bases in between. CDR1 SGHKS and CDR2 YYEKEE come from the germline V gene (reference sequence). The CDR3 has 14 residues. The CDR3, as DNA: TGTGCCAGCAGCTTGGGGGGCTGGGACAATGAGCAGTTCTTC. Protein sequence: CASSLGGWDNEQFF. Combining the CDR3 with reference TRBV5-5 and TRBJ2-1 gives the whole variable domain DAGVTQSPTHLIKTRGQQVTLRCSPISGHKSVSWYQQVLGQGPQFIFQYYEKEERGRGNFPDRFSARQFPNYSSELNVNALLLGDSALYLCASSLGGWDNEQFFGPGTRLTVL.

This clonotype occurred a few times. The rearrangement joins TRBV5-8 to TRBJ1-5; D is uncertain. V was trimmed by 4 bases and J by 7 bases, leaving 6 bases between them. Germline loops: CDR1 SGHTS, CDR2 YDEGEE. The CDR3 length is 11 residues. Here the CDR3 DNA reads TGTGCCAGCAGCCAACTCCAGCCCCAGCATTTT. Translating gives CASSQLQPQHF.

This clonotype has a count of ten or more. V and J are TRBV6-1 and TRBJ2-7, with TRBD1 matching over 10 bases. This CDR3 is 15 amino acids long. Germline-derived CDR1 and CDR2 are MNHNS and SASEGT. The V segment lost 3 bases and the J segment 2 bases; nucleotides outside the gene matches: 4. The CDR3 DNA reads as TGTGCCAGCAGTGAGAGGACAGGGGGAACCTACGAGCAGTACTTC. Its translation: CASSERTGGTYEQYF.

In the case of this clonotype: One junction end does not reproduce the germline sequence, and a read error may be involved. The chain couples TRBV27 to TRBJ1-2; 12 bases line up with TRBD1. The CDR3 has 19 residues. In germline, CDR1 is MNHEY, CDR2 SMNVEV (reference sequence). The CDR3 spells CVSSFTLPGTGGQSEGYTF. The CDR3 coding sequence is TGTGTCAGCAGTTTCACCCTCCCCGGGACAGGGGGCCAGTCGGAGGGCTACACCTTC.

This clonotype was found a few times. The chain has TRBV20-1 and TRBJ2-2, with a possible D match to TRBD1 (5 bases). From germline, CDR1 is DFQATT and CDR2 SNEGSKA (reference sequence). This CDR3 has 11 residues. With 6 bases removed from V and 7 bases from J, the gap between germline ends came to 9 bases. This CDR3 is CSAQTDGELFF. CDR3 DNA: TGCAGTGCCCAGACAGACGGGGAGCTGTTTTTT.

The chain couples TRBV10-1 to TRBJ2-1; D is ambiguous. With 6 bases removed from V and 6 bases from J, the gap between germline ends came to 12 bases. CDR1 is WNHNN, CDR2 SYGVQD, per germline (reference sequence). The CDR3 runs to 13 residues. CDR3 nucleotides: TGCGCCAGCAGATCCCGAATAGCCAATGAGCAGTTCTTC. Protein: CASRSRIANEQFF.

This clonotype was observed at least ten times. The chain employs TRBV7-2 and TRBJ2-7; TRBD2 might be the D (5 bases). The CDR3 sequence is 18 residues long. Deletions cut 1 base from V and 4 bases from J, with 23 bases between. Germline lookup yields CDR1 SGHTA and CDR2 FQGNSA. The CDR3 DNA follows: TGTGCCAGCAGCTTAGGCCAAGGACTGGCGGATAGCCTTTACGAGCAGTACTTC. It yields the protein CASSLGQGLADSLYEQYF.

The sample holds a few counts of this clonotype. The V call is TRBV15, the J call TRBJ2-3, with TRBD2 matching 10 bases. Looked up from germline, CDR1 is LNHNV and CDR2 is YYDKDF (reference sequence). The V segment lost 0 bases and the J segment 2 bases; nucleotides outside the gene matches: 5. This CDR3 comprises 17 residues. Here the CDR3 reads CATSREASGRFTDTQYF. The DNA for the CDR3 is TGTGCCACCAGCAGAGAGGCTAGCGGGAGATTCACAGATACGCAGTATTTT.

The V gene is TRBV19, the J gene TRBJ2-1; TRBD2 matches 10 bases. CDR3 size: 15 residues. In germline, CDR1 is LNHDA, CDR2 SQIVND (reference sequence). The V gene end was trimmed by 9 bases and the J gene end by 0 bases; junction bases not matched to a gene: 5. For the CDR3, the DNA is TGTGCCAGCGCCCTAGCGGGGGTCTCCTACAATGAGCAGTTCTTC. This encodes CASALAGVSYNEQFF.

The chain is built from TRBV28 and TRBJ2-1; 8 nucleotides align to TRBD1. V was pared by 8 bases and J by 8 bases, with 14 bases of the junction left unmatched. Germline-derived CDR1 and CDR2 are MDHEN and SYDVKM. The CDR3 is made up of 15 amino acids. For the CDR3, the DNA is TGTGCCAGCTGTGGACAGGGTTTGAGGTTGGATGAGCAGTTCTTC. Residues: CASCGQGLRLDEQFF.

With respect to this clonotype: Possible read error: a much larger clone is one base away. This chain joins TRBV2 and TRBJ2-1; D possibly corresponds to TRBD2 (6 bases). The CDR3 is 15 amino acids. V was clipped by 6 bases and J by 7 bases, with 19 bases between them. Germline V gene data show CDR1 as SNHLY and CDR2 as FYNNEI. The DNA of the CDR3 is TGTGCCAGCAGGAGATTCTCGGGAGCGCGGAATGAGCAGTTCTTC. This codes for CASRRFSGARNEQFF.

As regards this clonotype: A much larger clone differs from this one at a single base, so this may be a read error. This chain uses TRBV7-2 with TRBJ2-1; 8 bases fit TRBD2. The CDR3 loop spans 14 amino acids. The germline V gene encodes CDR1 SGHTA and CDR2 FQGNSA. CDR3 protein: CASRSSGLYSEQFF. The CDR3 nucleotides are TGTGCCAGCAGATCTAGCGGGCTCTACAGTGAGCAGTTCTTC.

The rearrangement uses TRBV12-5 and TRBJ2-5; 8 bases match TRBD2. The CDR3 is 16 residues long. With V trimmed by 7 bases and J by 3 bases, 13 bases remained unmatched. Germline CDR1 is LGHNT and CDR2 is FRNRAP. CDR3 DNA sequence: TGTGCTAGTGCCTCTACGGGGGGGGCGGAAAAAGAGACCCAGTACTTC. This translates into CASASTGGAEKETQYF.

This clonotype was observed many times. This chain uses TRBV6-1 with TRBJ1-1, with TRBD1 as a possible D gene (5 bases). This CDR3 comprises 13 residues. The ends were cut back, 2 bases at V and 6 bases at J, with 10 bases in the middle. Per the germline V gene, CDR1 is MNHNS and CDR2 is SASEGT. The CDR3 coding sequence is TGTGCCAGCAGTGAACCCGACAGTTCTGAAGCTTTCTTT. Its protein product is CASSEPDSSEAFF.

Only a few counts were recorded for this clonotype. The rearrangement links TRBV6-2 or TRBV6-3 to TRBJ2-7; 7 bases align to TRBD1. V was pared by 6 bases and J by 2 bases, with 10 bases of the junction left unmatched. This CDR3 region has 15 residues. Germline V gene sequence: CDR1 MNHEY, CDR2 SVGEGT. The CDR3 DNA reads TGTGCCAGCAGGCCGCCGGACAGGACCCCCTACGAGCAGTACTTC. It yields the protein CASRPPDRTPYEQYF.

This clonotype was seen repeatedly, ten times or more. The rearrangement links TRBV20-1 to TRBJ2-3; no definite D call. Between the trimmed V and J ends, which lost 6 bases and 4 bases, there was a span of 11 bases. Germline-derived CDR1 and CDR2 are DFQATT and SNEGSKA (reference sequence). The CDR3 length is 12 residues. The CDR3 loop is CSATSAADTQYF. The CDR3 DNA reads as TGCAGTGCCACCTCGGCGGCAGATACGCAGTATTTT.

Comments on this clonotype: A much larger clone lies a single base off, so this may be a read error. The chain uses TRBV30 and TRBJ1-5; no firm D call. The germline V gene encodes CDR1 GTSNPN and CDR2 SVGIG (reference sequence). This CDR3 comprises 14 residues. The V and J ends lost 8 bases and 3 bases respectively, with 17 bases between them. The CDR3 sequence is CASTAPGINQPQHF. CDR3 DNA: TGTGCCAGCACAGCCCCGGGTATCAATCAGCCCCAGCATTTT.

Ten or more counts support this clonotype. The chain couples TRBV18 to TRBJ2-1, with 9 nucleotides matching TRBD2. V was pared by 4 bases and J by 5 bases, with 6 bases of the junction left unmatched. Germline V gives CDR1 KGHSH, CDR2 LQKENI. This CDR3 has 15 amino acids. The CDR3: CASSLFSGSDNEQFF. The CDR3 nucleotides read TGTGCCAGCTCACTGTTTAGCGGGAGTGACAATGAGCAGTTCTTC. The full variable domain, completed using reference TRBV18 and TRBJ2-1, is NAGVMQNPRHLVRRRGQEARLRCSPMKGHSHVYWYRQLPEEGLKFMVYLQKENIIDESGMPKERFSAEFPKEGPSILRIQQVVRGDSAAYFCASSLFSGSDNEQFFGPGTRLTVL.

V and J are TRBV28 and TRBJ2-1; D gene uncertain. The germline CDR1 and CDR2 sequences are MDHEN and SYDVKM. This CDR3 has 14 residues. V lost 4 bases and J 3 bases, leaving 10 bases between the germline ends. The CDR3 here is CASSSLGRYNEQFF. CDR3 DNA sequence: TGTGCCAGCAGTTCCCTAGGTCGCTACAATGAGCAGTTCTTC.